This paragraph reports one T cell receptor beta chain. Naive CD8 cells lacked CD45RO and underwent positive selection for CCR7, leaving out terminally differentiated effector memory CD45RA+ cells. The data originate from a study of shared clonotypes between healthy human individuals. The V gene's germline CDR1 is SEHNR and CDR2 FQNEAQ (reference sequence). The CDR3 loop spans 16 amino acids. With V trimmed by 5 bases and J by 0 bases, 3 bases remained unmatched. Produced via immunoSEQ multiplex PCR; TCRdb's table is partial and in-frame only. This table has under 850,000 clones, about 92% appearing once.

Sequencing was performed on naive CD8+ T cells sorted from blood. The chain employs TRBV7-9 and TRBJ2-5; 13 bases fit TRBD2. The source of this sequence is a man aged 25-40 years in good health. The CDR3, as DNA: TGTGCCAGCAGCGGGACTAGCGGGACCTACCAAGAGACCCAGTACTTC. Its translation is CASSGTSGTYQETQYF.